This TCR beta chain was identified in a study of neurological immune-mediated disorders. Study-wide points: TCR-beta repertoires seemed private in all groups, with no expanded CDR3 amino acid sequences shared. The most TCR clonal expansion was seen in HTLV-1-associated myelopathy, whereas the least was seen in multiple sclerosis, below the level in healthy controls.

Trimming took 8 bases from V and 6 from J, leaving 16 bases between them. CDR3 length: 13 amino acids. CDR1 and CDR2 from the germline V gene are LNHDA and SQIVND (reference sequence). cDNA synthesis was performed by 5'RACE with 10-nucleotide random UMIs. TCRdb reanalysed the 5' RACE reads using MiXCR and keeps one entry per CDR3 protein. The sample records about 38,000 distinct CDR3 sequences, around 4.8% being singletons. Use was made of about a million CD4+ or CD8+ T cells in sorted libraries. At least ten counts were recorded for this clonotype. The antigen remains undetermined. The source of this sequence is a man aged 18 to 30 in good health. Input material: CD4+ T cells from blood. The rearrangement links TRBV19 to TRBJ1-2; a possible D gene is TRBD1 (5 bases). CDR3 region: CASGYGTSHGYTF. CDR3 in DNA: TGTGCCAGTGGTTATGGGACCTCGCATGGCTACACCTTC.